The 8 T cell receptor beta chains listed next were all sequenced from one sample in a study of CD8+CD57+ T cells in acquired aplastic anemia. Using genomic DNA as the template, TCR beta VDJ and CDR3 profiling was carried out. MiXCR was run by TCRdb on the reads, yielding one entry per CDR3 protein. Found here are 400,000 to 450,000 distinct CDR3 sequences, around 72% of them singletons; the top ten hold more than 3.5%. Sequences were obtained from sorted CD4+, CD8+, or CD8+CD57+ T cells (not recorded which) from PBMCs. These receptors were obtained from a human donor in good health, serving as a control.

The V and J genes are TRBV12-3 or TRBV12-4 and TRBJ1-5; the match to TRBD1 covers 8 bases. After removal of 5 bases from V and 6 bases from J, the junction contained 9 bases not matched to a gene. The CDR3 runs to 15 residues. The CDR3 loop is CASSLGTGVGQPQHF. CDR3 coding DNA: TGTGCCAGCAGTCTCGGGACAGGCGTAGGTCAGCCCCAGCATTTT.

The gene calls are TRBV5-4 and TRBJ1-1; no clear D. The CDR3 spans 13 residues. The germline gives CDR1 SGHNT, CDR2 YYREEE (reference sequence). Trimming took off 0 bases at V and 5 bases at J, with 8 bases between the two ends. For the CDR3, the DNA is TGTGCCAGCAGCTTGGAGACGGTAACTGAAGCTTTCTTT. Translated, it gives CASSLETVTEAFF.

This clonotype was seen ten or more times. As DNA, the CDR3 is TGCAGTGCTAGAGATCCAGAAAGCAATCAGCCCCAGCATTTT. Translation: CSARDPESNQPQHF. The chain combines TRBV20-1 with TRBJ1-5; no clear D. The CDR3 runs 14 residues. Deletions cut 0 bases from V and 1 base from J, with 7 bases between. Germline V gives CDR1 DFQATT, CDR2 SNEGSKA (reference sequence).

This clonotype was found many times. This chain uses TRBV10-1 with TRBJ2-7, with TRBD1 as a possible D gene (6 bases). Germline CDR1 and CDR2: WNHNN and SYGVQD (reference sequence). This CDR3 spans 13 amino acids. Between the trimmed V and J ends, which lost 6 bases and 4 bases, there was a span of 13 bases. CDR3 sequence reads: CASSDPGQYEQYF. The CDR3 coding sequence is TGCGCCAGCAGCGACCCTGGACAGTACGAGCAGTACTTC.

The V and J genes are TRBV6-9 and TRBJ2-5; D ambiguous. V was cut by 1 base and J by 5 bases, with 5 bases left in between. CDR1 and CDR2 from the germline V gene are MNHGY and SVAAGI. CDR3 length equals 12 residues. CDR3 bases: TGTGCCAGCAGTTATTTAGCCGAGACCCAGTACTTC. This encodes CASSYLAETQYF.

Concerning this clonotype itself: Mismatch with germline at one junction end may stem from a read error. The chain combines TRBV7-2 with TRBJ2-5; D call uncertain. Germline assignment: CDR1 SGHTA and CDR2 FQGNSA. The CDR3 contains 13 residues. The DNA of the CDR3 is TGTGCCAGCACGAGGCCGATCGAACTTTCAGCAGTCTTT. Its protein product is CASTRPIELSAVF.

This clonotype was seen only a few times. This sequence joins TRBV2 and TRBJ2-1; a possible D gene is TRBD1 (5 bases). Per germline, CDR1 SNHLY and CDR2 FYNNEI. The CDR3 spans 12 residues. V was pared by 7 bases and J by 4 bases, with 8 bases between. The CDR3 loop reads CASTTVYNEQFF. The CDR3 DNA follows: TGTGCCAGCACGACAGTTTACAATGAGCAGTTCTTC.

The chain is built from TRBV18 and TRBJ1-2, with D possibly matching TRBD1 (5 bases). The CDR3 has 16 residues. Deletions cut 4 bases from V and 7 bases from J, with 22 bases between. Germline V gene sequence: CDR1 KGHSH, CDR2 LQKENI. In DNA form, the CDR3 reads TGTGCCAGCTCACAAAATACCGGGACCGTCGTCTCTGGCTACACCTTC. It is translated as CASSQNTGTVVSGYTF.